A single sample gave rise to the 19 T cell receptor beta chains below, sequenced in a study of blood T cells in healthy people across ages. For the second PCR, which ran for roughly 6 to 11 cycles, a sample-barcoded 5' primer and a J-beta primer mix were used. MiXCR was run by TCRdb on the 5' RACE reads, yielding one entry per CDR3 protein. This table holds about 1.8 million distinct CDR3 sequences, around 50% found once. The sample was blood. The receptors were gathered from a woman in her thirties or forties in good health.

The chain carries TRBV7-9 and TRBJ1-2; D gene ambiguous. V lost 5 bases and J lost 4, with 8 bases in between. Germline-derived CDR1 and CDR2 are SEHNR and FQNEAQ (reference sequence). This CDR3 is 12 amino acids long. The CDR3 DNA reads TGTGCCAGCAGCAGACTGGTCTATGGCTACACCTTC. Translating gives CASSRLVYGYTF.

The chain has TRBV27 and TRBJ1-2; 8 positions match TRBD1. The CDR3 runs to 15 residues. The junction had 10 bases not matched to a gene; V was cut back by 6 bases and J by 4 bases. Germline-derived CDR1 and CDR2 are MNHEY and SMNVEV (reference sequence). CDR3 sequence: CASRETRGLGYGYTF. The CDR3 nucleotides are TGTGCCAGCAGAGAGACCAGGGGGCTTGGCTATGGCTACACCTTC.

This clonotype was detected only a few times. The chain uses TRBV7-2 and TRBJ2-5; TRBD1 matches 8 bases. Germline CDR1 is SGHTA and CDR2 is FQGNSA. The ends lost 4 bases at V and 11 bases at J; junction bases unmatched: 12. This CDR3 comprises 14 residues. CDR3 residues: CASSYRDRPGAQYF. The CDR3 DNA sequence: TGTGCCAGCAGCTACCGGGACAGGCCGGGGGCGCAGTACTTC.

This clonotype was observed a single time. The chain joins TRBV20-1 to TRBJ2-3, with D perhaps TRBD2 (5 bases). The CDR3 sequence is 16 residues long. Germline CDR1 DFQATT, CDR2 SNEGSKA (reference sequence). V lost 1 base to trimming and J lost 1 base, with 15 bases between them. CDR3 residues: CSARGGMGEGTDTQYF. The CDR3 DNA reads TGCAGTGCTAGAGGGGGAATGGGAGAAGGCACAGATACGCAGTATTTT.

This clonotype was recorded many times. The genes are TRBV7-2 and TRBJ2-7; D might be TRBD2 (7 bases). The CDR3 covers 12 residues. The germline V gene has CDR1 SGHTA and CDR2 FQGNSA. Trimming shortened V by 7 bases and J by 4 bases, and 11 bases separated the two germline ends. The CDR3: CASTRGGYEQYF. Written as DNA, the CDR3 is TGTGCCAGCACCAGGGGAGGGTACGAGCAGTACTTC.

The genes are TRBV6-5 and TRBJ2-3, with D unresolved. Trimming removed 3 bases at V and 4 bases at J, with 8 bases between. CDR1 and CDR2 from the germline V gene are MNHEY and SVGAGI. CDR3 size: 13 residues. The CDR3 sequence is CASSYEVADTQYF. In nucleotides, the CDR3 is TGTGCCAGCAGTTATGAGGTGGCAGATACGCAGTATTTT.

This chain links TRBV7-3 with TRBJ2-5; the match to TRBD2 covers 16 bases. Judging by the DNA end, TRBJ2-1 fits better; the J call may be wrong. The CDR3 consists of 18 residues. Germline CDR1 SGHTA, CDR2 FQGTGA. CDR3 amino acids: CASSKGLAGGPLQETQFF. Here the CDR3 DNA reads TGTGCCAGCAGTAAGGGACTAGCGGGGGGGCCATTGCAAGAGACCCAGTTCTTC.

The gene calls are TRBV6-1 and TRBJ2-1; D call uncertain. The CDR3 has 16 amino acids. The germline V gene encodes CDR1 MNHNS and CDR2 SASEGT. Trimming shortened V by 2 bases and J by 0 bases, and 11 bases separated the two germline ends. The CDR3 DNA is TGTGCCAGCAGTGAATACTCAGGCATCTCCTACAATGAGCAGTTCTTC. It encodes CASSEYSGISYNEQFF.

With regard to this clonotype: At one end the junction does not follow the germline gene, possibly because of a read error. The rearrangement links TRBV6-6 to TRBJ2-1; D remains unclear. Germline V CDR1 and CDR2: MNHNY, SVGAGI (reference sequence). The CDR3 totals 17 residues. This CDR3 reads CVSSYSKPPVLYNEQFF. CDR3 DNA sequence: TGTGTCAGCAGTTACTCGAAACCGCCTGTGTTGTACAATGAGCAGTTCTTC.

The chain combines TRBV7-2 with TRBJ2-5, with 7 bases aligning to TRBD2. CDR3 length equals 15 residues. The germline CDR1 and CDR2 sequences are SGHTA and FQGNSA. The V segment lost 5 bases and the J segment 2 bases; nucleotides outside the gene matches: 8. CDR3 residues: CASSRNGLVQETQYF. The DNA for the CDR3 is TGTGCCAGCAGCCGGAACGGACTAGTACAAGAGACCCAGTACTTC.

The CDR3 DNA sequence: TGTGCCAGCAGCCCTTCCGGGACAGCTGGCAATGAGCAGTTCTTC. Its translation is CASSPSGTAGNEQFF. The V call is TRBV3-1, the J call TRBJ2-1; 7 positions agree with TRBD1. The CDR3 length is 15 residues. Germline trimming cut 4 bases from V and 6 bases from J; bases unmatched to any gene: 9. CDR1 and CDR2 (germline): LGHDT, YNNKEL (reference sequence).

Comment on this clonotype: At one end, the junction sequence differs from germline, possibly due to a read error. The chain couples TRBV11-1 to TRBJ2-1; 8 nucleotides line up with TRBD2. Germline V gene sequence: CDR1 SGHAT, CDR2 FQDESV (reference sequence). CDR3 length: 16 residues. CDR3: CAGSLGGVGGDNEQFF. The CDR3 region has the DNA TGTGCCGGCAGCTTAGGGGGTGTCGGGGGGGACAATGAGCAGTTCTTC.

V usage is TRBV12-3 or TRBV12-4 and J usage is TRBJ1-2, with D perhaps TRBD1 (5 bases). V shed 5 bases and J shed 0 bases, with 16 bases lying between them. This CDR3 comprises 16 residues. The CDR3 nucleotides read TGTGCCAGCAGTCCTTGGCCGGGGGTGCCTAACTATGGCTACACCTTC. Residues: CASSPWPGVPNYGYTF.

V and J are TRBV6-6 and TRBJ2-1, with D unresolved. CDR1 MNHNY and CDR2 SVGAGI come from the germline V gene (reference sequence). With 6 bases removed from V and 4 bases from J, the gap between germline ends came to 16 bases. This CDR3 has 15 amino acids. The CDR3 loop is CASRNKPGIYNEQFF. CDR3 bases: TGTGCCAGCAGAAACAAGCCGGGTATATACAATGAGCAGTTCTTC.

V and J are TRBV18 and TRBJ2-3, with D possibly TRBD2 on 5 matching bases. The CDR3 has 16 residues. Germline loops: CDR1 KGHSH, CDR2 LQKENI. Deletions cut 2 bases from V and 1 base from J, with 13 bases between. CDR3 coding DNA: TGTGCCAGCTCACCAAAAGCGGAGCCGGGCACAGATACGCAGTATTTT. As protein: CASSPKAEPGTDTQYF.

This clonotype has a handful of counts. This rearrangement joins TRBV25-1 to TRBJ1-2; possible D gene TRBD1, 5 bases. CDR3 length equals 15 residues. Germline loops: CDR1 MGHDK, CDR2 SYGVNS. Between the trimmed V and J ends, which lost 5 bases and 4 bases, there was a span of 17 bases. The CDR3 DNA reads TGTGCCAGCAGTTCCCCAGGGCCGGGGGGCTATGGCTACACCTTC. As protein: CASSSPGPGGYGYTF.

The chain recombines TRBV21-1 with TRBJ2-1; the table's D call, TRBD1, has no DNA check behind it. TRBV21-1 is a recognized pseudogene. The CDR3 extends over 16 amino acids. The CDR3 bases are TGTGCCAGCAGCAAAGTCAGACTCCGAGGGGTCAATGAGCAGTTCTTC. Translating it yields CASSKVRLRGVNEQFF.

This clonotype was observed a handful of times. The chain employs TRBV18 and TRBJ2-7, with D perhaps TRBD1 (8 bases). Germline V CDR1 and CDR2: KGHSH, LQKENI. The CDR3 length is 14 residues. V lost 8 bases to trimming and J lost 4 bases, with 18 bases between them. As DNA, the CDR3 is TGTGCCAGCAGCCCGACAGGGGAGGGATACGAGCAGTACTTC. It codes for CASSPTGEGYEQYF.

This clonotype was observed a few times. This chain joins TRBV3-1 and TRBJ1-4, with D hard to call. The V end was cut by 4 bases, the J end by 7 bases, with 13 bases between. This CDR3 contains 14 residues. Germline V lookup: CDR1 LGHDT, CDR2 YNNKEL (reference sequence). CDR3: CASSPSPGVEKLFF. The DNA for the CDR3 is TGTGCCAGCAGCCCGAGCCCCGGGGTTGAAAAACTGTTTTTT.